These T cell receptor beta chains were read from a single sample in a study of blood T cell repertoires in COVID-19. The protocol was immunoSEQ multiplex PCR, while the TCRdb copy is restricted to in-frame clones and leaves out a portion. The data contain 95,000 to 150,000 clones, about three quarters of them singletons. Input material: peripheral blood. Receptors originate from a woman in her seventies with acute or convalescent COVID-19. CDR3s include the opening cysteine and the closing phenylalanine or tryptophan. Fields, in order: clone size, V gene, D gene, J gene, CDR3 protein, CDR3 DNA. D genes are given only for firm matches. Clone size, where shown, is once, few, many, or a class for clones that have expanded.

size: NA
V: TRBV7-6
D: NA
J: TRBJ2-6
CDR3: CASSLEPVPHSGANVLTF
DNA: TGTGCCAGCAGCTTAGAACCGGTCCCTCACTCTGGGGCCAACGTCCTGACTTTC

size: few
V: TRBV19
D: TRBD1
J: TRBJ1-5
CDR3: CASSPTDRGSNQPQHF
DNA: TGTGCCAGTAGTCCCACGGACAGGGGAAGCAATCAGCCCCAGCATTTT

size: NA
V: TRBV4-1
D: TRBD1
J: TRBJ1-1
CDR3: CASSQEGTGVITEAFF
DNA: TGCGCCAGCAGCCAAGAGGGGACAGGGGTTATCACTGAAGCTTTCTTT

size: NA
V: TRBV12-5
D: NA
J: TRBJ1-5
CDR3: CASGLSENNQPQHF
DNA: TGTGCTAGTGGTTTGTCAGAAAACAATCAGCCCCAGCATTTT

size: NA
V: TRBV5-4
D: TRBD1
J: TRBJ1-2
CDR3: CASSLVQGARYGYTF
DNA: TGTGCCAGCAGCTTGGTTCAGGGGGCGCGATATGGCTACACCTTC

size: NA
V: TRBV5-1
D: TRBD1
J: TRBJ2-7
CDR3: CASSPGWDRGREQYF
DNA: TGCGCCAGCAGCCCTGGTTGGGACAGGGGCCGCGAGCAGTACTTC

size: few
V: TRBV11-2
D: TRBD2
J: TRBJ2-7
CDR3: CASSLLAGRVSYEQYF
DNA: TGTGCCAGCAGCCTTCTAGCGGGAAGGGTGTCCTACGAGCAGTACTTC

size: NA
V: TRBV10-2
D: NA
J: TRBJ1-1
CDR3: CASSQRQRNTEAFF
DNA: TGCGCCAGCAGTCAAAGACAGCGGAACACTGAAGCTTTCTTT

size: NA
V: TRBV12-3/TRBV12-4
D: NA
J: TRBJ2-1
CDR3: CASSFIDNEQFF
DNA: TGTGCCAGCAGTTTTATCGACAATGAGCAGTTCTTC

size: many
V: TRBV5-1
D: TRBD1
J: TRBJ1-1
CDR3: CASSRDSPMGTEAFF
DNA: TGCGCCAGCAGCCGGGACAGTCCCATGGGCACTGAAGCTTTCTTT

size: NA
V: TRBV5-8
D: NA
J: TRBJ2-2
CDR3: CASSLYGELFF
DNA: TGTGCCAGCAGCTTGTACGGGGAGCTGTTTTTT

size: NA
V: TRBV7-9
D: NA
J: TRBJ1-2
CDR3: CAFASGNGGGYTF
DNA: TGTGCCTTTGCCTCGGGGAATGGAGGAGGCTACACCTTC

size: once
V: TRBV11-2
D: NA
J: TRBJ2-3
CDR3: CASSLDLTPNTDTQYF
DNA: TGTGCCAGCAGCTTAGACCTGACACCGAACACAGATACGCAGTATTTT

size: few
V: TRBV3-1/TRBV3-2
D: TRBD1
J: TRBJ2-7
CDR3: CASSQETGSSYEQYF
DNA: TGTGCCAGCAGCCAAGAGACAGGGAGCTCCTACGAGCAGTACTTC

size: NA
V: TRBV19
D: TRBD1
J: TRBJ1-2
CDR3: CASSRDRAGGYTF
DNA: TGTGCCAGTAGTCGGGACAGGGCAGGAGGCTACACCTTC

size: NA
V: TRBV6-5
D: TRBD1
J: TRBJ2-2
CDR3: CASRDRATGELFF
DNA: TGTGCCAGCCGGGACAGGGCCACCGGGGAGCTGTTTTTT

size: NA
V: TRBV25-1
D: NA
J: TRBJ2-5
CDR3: CASSRAGETQYF
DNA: TGTGCCAGCAGTCGAGCCGGAGAGACCCAGTACTTC

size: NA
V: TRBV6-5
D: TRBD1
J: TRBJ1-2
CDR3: CASSRGRDYGYTF
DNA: TGTGCCAGCAGCAGGGGGCGCGACTATGGCTACACCTTC

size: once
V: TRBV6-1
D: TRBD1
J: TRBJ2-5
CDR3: CASSELTGGGETQYF
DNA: TGTGCCAGCAGTGAGCTGACAGGGGGCGGCGAGACCCAGTACTTC

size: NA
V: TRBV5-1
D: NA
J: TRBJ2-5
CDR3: CASSLRWSGQETQYF
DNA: TGCGCCAGCAGCTTGAGATGGAGCGGCCAAGAGACCCAGTACTTC

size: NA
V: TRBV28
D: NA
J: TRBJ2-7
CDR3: CASLPRAPFSYEQYF
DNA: TGTGCCAGCCTGCCCAGGGCCCCCTTTTCCTACGAGCAGTACTTC

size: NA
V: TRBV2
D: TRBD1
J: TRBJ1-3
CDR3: CASSWGQASSGNTIYF
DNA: TGTGCCAGCAGTTGGGGACAGGCAAGCTCTGGAAACACCATATATTTT

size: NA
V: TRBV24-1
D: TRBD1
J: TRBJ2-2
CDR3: CATSNYRGTGELFF
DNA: TGTGCCACCAGTAATTACAGGGGGACCGGGGAGCTGTTTTTT

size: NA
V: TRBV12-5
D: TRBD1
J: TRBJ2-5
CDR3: CASEDGTGRDETQYF
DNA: TGTGCTAGTGAGGACGGGACAGGGAGAGACGAGACCCAGTACTTC

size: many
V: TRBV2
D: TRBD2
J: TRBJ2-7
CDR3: CASSEIEVAGGSSYEQYF
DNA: TGTGCCAGCAGTGAAATCGAGGTAGCGGGAGGGAGCTCCTACGAGCAGTACTTC

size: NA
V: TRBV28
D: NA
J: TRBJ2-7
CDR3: CASSPPGSDEQYF
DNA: TGTGCCAGCAGCCCCCCAGGGTCCGACGAGCAGTACTTC

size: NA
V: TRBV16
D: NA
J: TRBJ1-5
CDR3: CASSPNQPQHF
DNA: TGTGCCAGCAGCCCTAATCAGCCCCAGCATTTT

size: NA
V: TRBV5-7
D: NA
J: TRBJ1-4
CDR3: CASSLGAPGEKLFF
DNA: TGTGCCAGCAGCTTAGGGGCTCCGGGTGAAAAACTGTTTTTT

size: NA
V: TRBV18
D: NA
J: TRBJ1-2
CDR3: CASSPPAGVSSYGYTF
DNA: TGTGCCAGCTCACCACCGGCGGGGGTCTCCTCCTATGGCTACACCTTC

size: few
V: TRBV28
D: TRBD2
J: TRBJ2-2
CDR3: CASRGGTSEITGELFF
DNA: TGTGCCAGCAGGGGAGGGACTAGCGAAATCACCGGGGAGCTGTTTTTT

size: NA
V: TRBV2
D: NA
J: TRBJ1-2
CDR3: CASSPNYGYTF
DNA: TGTGCCAGCAGCCCAAACTATGGCTACACCTTC

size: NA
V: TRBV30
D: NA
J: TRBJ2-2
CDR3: CAWSVRSGGELFF
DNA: TGTGCCTGGAGTGTACGGAGTGGGGGGGAGCTGTTTTTT